Presented here are 19 T cell receptor beta chains from one specimen sequenced in a study of type 1 regulatory T cells. MiXCR, applied by TCRdb to the reads, yields one record per CDR3 protein. The sample lists 80,000 to 100,000 distinct CDR3 sequences, 25% to 40% occurring once. Sequenced sample: CD4+ T cells, either the whole sample or a sorted fraction (not recorded which). The receptor set was obtained from a human donor in good health.

This clonotype was picked up a small number of times. J is TRBJ2-1 and V is TRBV3-1; 8 nucleotides match TRBD2. The junction had 13 bases not matched to a gene; V was cut back by 0 bases and J by 3 bases. CDR3 length: 19 amino acids. Germline CDR1 reads LGHDT; CDR2 reads YNNKEL (reference sequence). CDR3 bases: TGTGCCAGCAGCCAAGAGGTGGGGAGGCTAGCGGGTCACTACAATGAGCAGTTCTTC. Amino acids: CASSQEVGRLAGHYNEQFF.

This clonotype was seen more than once but under ten times. V is TRBV20-1 and J is TRBJ2-1; 14 nucleotides align to TRBD2. The CDR3 loop spans 17 amino acids. Trimming removed 5 bases from V and 1 base from J; junction bases left unmatched: 7. Germline V lookup: CDR1 DFQATT, CDR2 SNEGSKA (reference sequence). This CDR3 is CSAPMGLAGVSYNEQFF. The CDR3 bases are TGCAGTGCTCCGATGGGACTAGCGGGAGTTTCCTACAATGAGCAGTTCTTC.

V gene TRBV7-9 combines with J gene TRBJ2-1; TRBD2 is a possible D gene (6 bases). This CDR3 spans 15 amino acids. V was cut by 5 bases and J by 2 bases, with 13 bases left in between. Germline values: CDR1 SEHNR, CDR2 FQNEAQ (reference sequence). CDR3: CASSIGGETYNEQFF. The CDR3 bases are TGTGCCAGCAGCATCGGCGGGGAGACCTACAATGAGCAGTTCTTC.

The V gene is TRBV20-1, the J gene TRBJ1-5; TRBD1 aligns across 7 bases. The tail of the sequence fits TRBJ2-3 better, so the J call may be wrong. Germline values: CDR1 DFQATT, CDR2 SNEGSKA (reference sequence). This CDR3 spans 15 amino acids. This CDR3 is CSAKSLRDSNQPQYF. CDR3 DNA: TGCAGTGCTAAATCTCTCCGGGACAGCAATCAGCCCCAGTATTTT.

The chain links TRBV3-1 to TRBJ2-2, with 11 bases fitting TRBD2. The J segment lost 0 bases and the V segment lost 5 bases, leaving 5 bases of the junction unmatched. CDR1 is LGHDT, CDR2 YNNKEL, per germline (reference sequence). The CDR3 length is 17 residues. The DNA of the CDR3 is TGTGCCAGCAGCGCCGAGGGACTAGCGGCGAACACCGGGGAGCTGTTTTTT. Protein product: CASSAEGLAANTGELFF.

Concerning this clonotype: The germline gene is not matched at one end of the junction; a read error may be the cause. The rearrangement links TRBV7-2 to TRBJ2-7; the D is unclear. CDR1 is SGHTA and CDR2 is FQGNSA in the germline V gene. The CDR3 covers 14 residues. The CDR3 DNA reads TGTGCCAGCAGCTTAACGGAATTTGGGGTCGAGCTGTACTTC. This sequence encodes CASSLTEFGVELYF.

V is TRBV28 and J is TRBJ2-1; 13 bases match TRBD2. V lost 4 bases to trimming and J lost 5 bases; unmatched junction nucleotides: 5. Germline lookup yields CDR1 MDHEN and CDR2 SYDVKM. The CDR3 runs 16 residues. The CDR3 is CASSSGLAGKNNEQFF. The CDR3 DNA is TGTGCCAGCAGTTCGGGACTAGCGGGAAAGAACAATGAGCAGTTCTTC. The full variable domain, rest sourced from reference TRBV28 and TRBJ2-1, is DVKVTQSSRYLVKRTGEKVFLECVQDMDHENMFWYRQDPGLGLRLIYFSYDVKMKEKGDIPEGYSVSREKKERFSLILESASTNQTSMYLCASSSGLAGKNNEQFFGPGTRLTVL.

The CDR3 sequence is CASSSLRLREVQTQYF. CDR3 sequence (DNA): TGTGCCAGCAGCAGCCTCCGGTTGAGGGAGGTGCAGACCCAGTACTTC. The genes are TRBV6-2 or TRBV6-3 and TRBJ2-5; the D gene is possibly TRBD2 (6 bases). The V gene's germline CDR1 is MNHEY and CDR2 SVGEGT. The CDR3 extends over 16 amino acids. The V and J ends lost 6 bases and 6 bases respectively, with 23 bases between them.

This clonotype was seen a few times. The chain couples TRBV21-1 to TRBJ2-1; the DNA was not used to check the table's D call, TRBD2. TRBV21-1 is labeled a pseudogene. This CDR3 is 13 amino acids long. The CDR3 reads CASSKGLAGSQFF. For the CDR3, the DNA is TGTGCCAGCAGCAAAGGGCTAGCGGGGTCGCAGTTCTTC.

There are a few counts of this clonotype. The chain carries TRBV20-1 and TRBJ2-7; a weak D match, TRBD2 (6 bases). The germline CDR1 and CDR2 sequences are DFQATT and SNEGSKA (reference sequence). This CDR3 has 15 residues. V shed 5 bases and J shed 2 bases, with 19 bases lying between them. In nucleotides, the CDR3 is TGCAGTGCTTCTCTAGGCCCTAGCGCGCCCTACGAGCAGTACTTC. Translated: CSASLGPSAPYEQYF.

V gene TRBV7-9 combines with J gene TRBJ2-7; the D gene is possibly TRBD1 (6 bases). V lost 2 bases, J lost 0 bases, and 23 bases lay in between. Germline V gene data show CDR1 as SEHNR and CDR2 as FQNEAQ (reference sequence). There are 19 residues in the CDR3. The CDR3 loop reads CASSLWAGIGGDLSYEQYF. CDR3 coding DNA: TGTGCCAGCAGCTTATGGGCCGGGATAGGGGGAGACCTCTCCTACGAGCAGTACTTC.

This clonotype was counted between two and nine times. The V and J genes are TRBV19 and TRBJ2-1; 13 bases are shared with TRBD2. The V segment lost 4 bases and the J segment 6 bases; nucleotides outside the gene matches: 3. Looked up from germline, CDR1 is LNHDA and CDR2 is SQIVND (reference sequence). The CDR3 is 15 amino acids. The CDR3 DNA is TGTGCCAGTAGTACGGGACTAGCGGGGATCAATGAGCAGTTCTTC. Residues: CASSTGLAGINEQFF.

This clonotype occurred a few times. V gene TRBV15 combines with J gene TRBJ1-2, with D unresolved. CDR1 LNHNV and CDR2 YYDKDF come from the germline V gene (reference sequence). Deletions cut 7 bases from V and 4 bases from J, with 19 bases between. CDR3 length: 15 amino acids. The CDR3 reads CATTWGRAGTYGYTF. CDR3 coding DNA: TGTGCCACCACCTGGGGTCGGGCAGGTACCTATGGCTACACCTTC.

J is TRBJ2-3 and V is TRBV2; no clear D. CDR3 length equals 12 residues. The germline V and J ends were trimmed by 8 bases and 2 bases, with 8 bases remaining between them. Germline V gene lookup returns CDR1 SNHLY and CDR2 FYNNEI. This chain's CDR3 is CASSVFTDTQYF. The CDR3 bases are TGTGCCAGCTCGGTATTCACAGATACGCAGTATTTT.

This clonotype was detected a few times. This rearrangement joins TRBV12-3 or TRBV12-4 to TRBJ2-5; TRBD2 matches 9 bases. The trim removed 5 bases at V and 5 bases at J, leaving 6 bases unmatched. The CDR3 totals 14 residues. The DNA of the CDR3 is TGTGCCAGCAGTCATAGCGGGAGTCCGGAGACCCAGTACTTC. It is translated as CASSHSGSPETQYF.

This clonotype was found a few times. The chain links TRBV4-1 to TRBJ2-7; no firm D call. Germline V gene data show CDR1 as MGHRA and CDR2 as YSYEKL. V was shortened by 4 bases and J by 0 bases, with 10 bases between the two germline ends. The length of the CDR3 is 14 residues. Here the CDR3 DNA reads TGCGCCAGCAGCCCCTATTTGAGCTCCTACGAGCAGTACTTC. Translation gives CASSPYLSSYEQYF.

A few counts support this clonotype. The rearrangement joins TRBV5-1 to TRBJ1-1; TRBD1 is a possible D gene (5 bases). The CDR3 runs to 15 residues. V lost 4 bases, J lost 1 base, and 14 bases lay in between. Germline assignment: CDR1 SGHRS and CDR2 YFSETQ. This CDR3 is CASSPRGGANTEAFF. For the CDR3, the DNA is TGCGCCAGCAGCCCTAGAGGAGGGGCGAACACTGAAGCTTTCTTT.

A few counts support this clonotype. The gene calls are TRBV19 and TRBJ2-1, with D possibly being TRBD1 (6 bases). The CDR3 runs 14 residues. Deletions cut 3 bases from V and 2 bases from J, with 8 bases between. Germline loops: CDR1 LNHDA, CDR2 SQIVND (reference sequence). The chain's CDR3 is CASSMRGTYNEQFF. CDR3 nucleotide sequence: TGTGCCAGTAGTATGAGGGGGACCTACAATGAGCAGTTCTTC.

This clonotype was detected only a few times. CDR3 sequence (DNA): TGTGCCAGCAGTGAAAGGGAGGGCCGCACCGGGGAGCTGTTTTTT. This codes for CASSEREGRTGELFF. The chain links TRBV2 to TRBJ2-2; TRBD2 matches at 7 bases. This CDR3 region has 15 residues. With 2 bases clipped from V and 4 bases from J, the junction kept 4 bases outside the gene matches. Germline CDR1 and CDR2: SNHLY and FYNNEI.